This T cell receptor beta chain was obtained from a study of cytomegalovirus exposure and HLA in healthy donors. Study-level background: An earlier analysis found some 100 million unique TCR beta sequences from approximately 190 million T cells.

60 Vbeta and 13 Jbeta primers were used in PCR. The repertoire was sequenced with immunoSEQ multiplex PCR; TCRdb's copy has only in-frame clones and lacks some. Counted here are roughly 250,000 clones, roughly two thirds occurring once; the ten biggest clones make up under 3%. V shed 6 bases, J shed 0 bases, and the junction held 8 bases outside the gene matches. The CDR3 has 16 amino acids. Germline CDR1 is SGHTS and CDR2 is YDEGEE. The clonotype comes from a female donor in good health and CMV-seronegative. The sample taken for sequencing was PBMCs. This chain links TRBV5-8 with TRBJ1-1; TRBD1 agrees at 10 bases. DNA for the CDR3: TGTGCCAGCATGCGGAGACAGGGGGCTCTGAACACTGAAGCTTTCTTT. Residues: CASMRRQGALNTEAFF.